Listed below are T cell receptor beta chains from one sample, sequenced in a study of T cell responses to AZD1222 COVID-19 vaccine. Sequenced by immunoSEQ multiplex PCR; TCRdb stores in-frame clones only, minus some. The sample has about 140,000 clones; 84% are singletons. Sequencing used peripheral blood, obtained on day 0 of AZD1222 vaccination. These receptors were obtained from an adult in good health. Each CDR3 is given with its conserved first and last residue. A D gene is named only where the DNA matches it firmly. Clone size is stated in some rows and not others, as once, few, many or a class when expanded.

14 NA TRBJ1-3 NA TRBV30 TGTGCCTGGAGTGGGTCGAGCTCTGGAAACACCATATATTTT CAWSGSSSGNTIYF
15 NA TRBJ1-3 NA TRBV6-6 TGTGCCAGCAGTTACTCAGGGACGACTGGAAACACCATATATTTT CASSYSGTTGNTIYF
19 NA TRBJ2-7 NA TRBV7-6 TGTGCCAGCAGCTCCGAGAAACCCCGAACCCTTAGGAGCTCCTACGAGCAGTACTTC CASSSEKPRTLRSSYEQYF
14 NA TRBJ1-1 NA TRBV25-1 TGTGCCAGCAGTGATCAAGGGAAGAACACTGAAGCTTTCTTT CASSDQGKNTEAFF
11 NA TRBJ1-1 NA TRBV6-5 TGTGCCAGCTCACGAATCACTGAAGCTTTCTTT CASSRITEAFF
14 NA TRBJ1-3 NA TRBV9 TGTGCCAGCAGCGTGGGGCACGGGGCGAGCACCATATATTTT CASSVGHGASTIYF
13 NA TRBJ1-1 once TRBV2 TGTGCCAGCAGTGGTCGGGGCAGCCATGAAGCTTTCTTT CASSGRGSHEAFF
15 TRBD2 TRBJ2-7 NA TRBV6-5 TGTGCCAGCAGTTACTCCGGGGGGGCGGCCTACGAGCAGTACTTC CASSYSGGAAYEQYF
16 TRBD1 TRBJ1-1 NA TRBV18 TGTGCCAGCTCACCAGGGGACAGCCCCGTCTCCACTGAAGCTTTCTTT CASSPGDSPVSTEAFF
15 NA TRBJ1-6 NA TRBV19 TGTGCCAGTAGTATTCAGGAGGGGAATAATTCACCCCTCCACTTT CASSIQEGNNSPLHF
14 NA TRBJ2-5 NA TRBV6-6 TGTGCCAGCAGTTTTCGGACAGCCGGAGAGACCCAGTACTTC CASSFRTAGETQYF
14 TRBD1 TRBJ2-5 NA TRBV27 TGTGCCAGCAGTTCCCGGACAGGGAGAGAGACCCAGTACTTC CASSSRTGRETQYF
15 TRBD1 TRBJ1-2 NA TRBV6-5 TGTGCCAGCAGTTTCTTGCAGGGGGCGGGCTATGGCTACACCTTC CASSFLQGAGYGYTF